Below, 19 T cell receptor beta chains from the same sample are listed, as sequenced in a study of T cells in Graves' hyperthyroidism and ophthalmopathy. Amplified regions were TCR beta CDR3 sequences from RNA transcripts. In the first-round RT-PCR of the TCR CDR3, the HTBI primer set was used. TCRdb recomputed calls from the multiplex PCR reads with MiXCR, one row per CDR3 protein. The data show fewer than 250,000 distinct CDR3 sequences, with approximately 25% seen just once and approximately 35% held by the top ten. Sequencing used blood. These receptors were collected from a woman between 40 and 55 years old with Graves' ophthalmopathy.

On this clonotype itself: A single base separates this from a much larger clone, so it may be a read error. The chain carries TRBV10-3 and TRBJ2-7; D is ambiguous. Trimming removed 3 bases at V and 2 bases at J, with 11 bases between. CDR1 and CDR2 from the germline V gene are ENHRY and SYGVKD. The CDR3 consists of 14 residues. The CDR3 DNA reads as TGTGCCATCAGTGAAGGGCTGGAAACCTACGAGCAGTACTTC. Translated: CAISEGLETYEQYF.

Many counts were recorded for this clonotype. CDR3 DNA sequence: TGTGCCAGCAGTGAACGTTTCACGCTTGGAGCGACCCTAGCCAAAAACATTCAGTACTTC. Translating gives CASSERFTLGATLAKNIQYF. The V gene is TRBV6-1, the J gene TRBJ2-4; D gene unclear. Germline CDR1 is MNHNS and CDR2 is SASEGT. This CDR3 has 20 residues. V lost 2 bases and J lost 0, with 23 bases in between.

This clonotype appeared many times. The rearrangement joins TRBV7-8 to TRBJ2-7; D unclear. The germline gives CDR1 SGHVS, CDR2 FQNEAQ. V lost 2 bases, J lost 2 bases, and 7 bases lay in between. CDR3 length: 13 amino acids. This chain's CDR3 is CASSLRLAYEQYF. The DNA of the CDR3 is TGTGCCAGCAGCTTAAGGCTTGCCTACGAGCAGTACTTC.

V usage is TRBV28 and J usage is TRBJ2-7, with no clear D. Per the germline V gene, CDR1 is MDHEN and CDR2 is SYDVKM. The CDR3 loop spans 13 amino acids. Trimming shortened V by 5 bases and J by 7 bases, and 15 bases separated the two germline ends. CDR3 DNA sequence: TGTGCCAGCAGTGGTCAGATCCTTGGGGAGCAGTACTTC. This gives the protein CASSGQILGEQYF.

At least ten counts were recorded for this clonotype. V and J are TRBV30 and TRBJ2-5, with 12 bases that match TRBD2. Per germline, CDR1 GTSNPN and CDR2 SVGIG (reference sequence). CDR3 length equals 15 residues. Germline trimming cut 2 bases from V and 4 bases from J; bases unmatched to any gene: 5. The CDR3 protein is CAWSRLAGGGETQYF. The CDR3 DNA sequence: TGTGCCTGGAGTAGGCTAGCGGGGGGGGGAGAGACCCAGTACTTC.

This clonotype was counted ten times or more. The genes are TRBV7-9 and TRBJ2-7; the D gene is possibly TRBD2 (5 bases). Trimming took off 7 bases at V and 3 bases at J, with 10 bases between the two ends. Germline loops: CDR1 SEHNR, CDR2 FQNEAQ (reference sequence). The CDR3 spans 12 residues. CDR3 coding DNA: TGTGCCAGCACCGGTGGGAGCTACGAGCAGTACTTC. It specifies CASTGGSYEQYF. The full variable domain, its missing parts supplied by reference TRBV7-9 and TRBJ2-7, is DTGVSQNPRHKITKRGQNVTFRCDPISEHNRLYWYRQTLGQGPEFLTYFQNEAQLEKSRLLSDRFSAERPKGSFSTLEIQRTEQGDSAMYLCASTGGSYEQYFGPGTRLTVT.

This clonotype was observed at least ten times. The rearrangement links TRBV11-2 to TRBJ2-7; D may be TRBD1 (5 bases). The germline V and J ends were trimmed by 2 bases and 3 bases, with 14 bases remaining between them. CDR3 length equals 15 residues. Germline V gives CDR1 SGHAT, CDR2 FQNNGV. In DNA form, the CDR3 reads TGTGCCAGCAGCTTAATGGGGCAGGTCAACTACGAGCAGTACTTC. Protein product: CASSLMGQVNYEQYF. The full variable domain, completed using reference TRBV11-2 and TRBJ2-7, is EAGVAQSPRYKIIEKRQSVAFWCNPISGHATLYWYQQILGQGPKLLIQFQNNGVVDDSQLPKDRFSAERLKGVDSTLKIQPAKLEDSAVYLCASSLMGQVNYEQYFGPGTRLTVT.

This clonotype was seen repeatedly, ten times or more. CDR3 sequence reads: CATSDPGGTNTGELFF. As DNA, the CDR3 is TGTGCCACCAGTGACCCCGGGGGTACGAACACCGGGGAGCTGTTTTTT. V and J are TRBV24-1 and TRBJ2-2; tentative D call: TRBD2 (6 bases). CDR3 length: 16 residues. With 4 bases removed from V and 0 bases from J, the gap between germline ends came to 11 bases. CDR1 and CDR2 from the germline V gene are KGHDR and SFDVKD.

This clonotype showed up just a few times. In DNA, the CDR3 is TGCAGCGTTGAAGCGGAAGTAGATCCCCCCGGGGAGCTGTTTTTT. It translates to CSVEAEVDPPGELFF. This sequence joins TRBV29-1 and TRBJ2-2; D not certain. Germline loops: CDR1 SQVTM, CDR2 ANQGSEA. Between the trimmed V and J ends, which lost 1 base and 6 bases, there was a span of 15 bases. This CDR3 has 15 amino acids.

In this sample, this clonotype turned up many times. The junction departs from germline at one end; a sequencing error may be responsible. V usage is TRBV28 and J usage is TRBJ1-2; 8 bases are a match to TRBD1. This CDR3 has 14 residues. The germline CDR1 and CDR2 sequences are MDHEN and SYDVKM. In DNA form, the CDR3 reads TGTGCCAGCAGGTTAAGGCGGACAGGGTATGGCCACACCTTC. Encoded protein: CASRLRRTGYGHTF.

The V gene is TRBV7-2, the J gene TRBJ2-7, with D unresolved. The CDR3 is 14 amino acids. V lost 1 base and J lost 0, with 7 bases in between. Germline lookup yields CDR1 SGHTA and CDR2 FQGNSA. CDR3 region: CASSLEVGSYEQYF. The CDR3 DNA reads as TGTGCCAGCAGCTTAGAGGTGGGCTCCTACGAGCAGTACTTC.

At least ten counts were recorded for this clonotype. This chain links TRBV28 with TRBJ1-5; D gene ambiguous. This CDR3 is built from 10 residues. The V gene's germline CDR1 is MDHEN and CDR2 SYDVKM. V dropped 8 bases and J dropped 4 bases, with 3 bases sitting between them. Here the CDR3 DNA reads TGTGCCAGCGGGAATCAGCCCCAGCATTTT. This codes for CASGNQPQHF.

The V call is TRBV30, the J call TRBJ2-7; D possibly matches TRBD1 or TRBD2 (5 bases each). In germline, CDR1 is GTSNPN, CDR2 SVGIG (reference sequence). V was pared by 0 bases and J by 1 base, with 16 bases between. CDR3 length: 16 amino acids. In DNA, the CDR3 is TGTGCCTGGAGTGTTCGTTGGGGCGGGCTTTCCTACGAGCAGTACTTC. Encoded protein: CAWSVRWGGLSYEQYF.

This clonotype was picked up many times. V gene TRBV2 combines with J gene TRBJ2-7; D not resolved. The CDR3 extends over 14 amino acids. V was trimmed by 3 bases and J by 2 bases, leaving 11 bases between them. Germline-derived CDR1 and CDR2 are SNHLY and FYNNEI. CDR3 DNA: TGTGCCAGCAGTGATTCAGACCTCACCTACGAGCAGTACTTC. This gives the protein CASSDSDLTYEQYF. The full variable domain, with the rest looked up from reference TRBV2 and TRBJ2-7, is EPEVTQTPSHQVTQMGQEVILRCVPISNHLYFYWYRQILGQKVEFLVSFYNNEISEKSEIFDDQFSVERPDGSNFTLKIRSTKLEDSAMYFCASSDSDLTYEQYFGPGTRLTVT.

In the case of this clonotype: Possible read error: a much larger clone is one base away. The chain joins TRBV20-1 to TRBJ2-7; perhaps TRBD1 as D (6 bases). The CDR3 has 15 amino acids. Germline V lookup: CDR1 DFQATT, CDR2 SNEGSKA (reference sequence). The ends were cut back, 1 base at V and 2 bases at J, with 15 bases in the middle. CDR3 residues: CSARGPTGSTYEQYF. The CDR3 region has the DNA TGCAGTGCTAGAGGTCCGACAGGATCTACCTACGAGCAGTACTTC.

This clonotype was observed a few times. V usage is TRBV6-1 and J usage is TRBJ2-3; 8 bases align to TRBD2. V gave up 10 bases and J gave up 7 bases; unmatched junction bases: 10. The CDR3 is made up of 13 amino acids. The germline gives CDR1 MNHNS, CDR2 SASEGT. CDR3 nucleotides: TGTGCCACCTTAGCGGGAACGGCCCATACGCAGTATTTT. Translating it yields CATLAGTAHTQYF.

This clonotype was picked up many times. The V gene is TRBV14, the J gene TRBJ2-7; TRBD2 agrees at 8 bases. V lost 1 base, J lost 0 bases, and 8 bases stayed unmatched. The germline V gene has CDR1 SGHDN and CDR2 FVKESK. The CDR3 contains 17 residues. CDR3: CASSQVTSAIYSYEQYF. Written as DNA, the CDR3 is TGTGCCAGCAGCCAAGTGACTAGCGCTATATACTCCTACGAGCAGTACTTC.

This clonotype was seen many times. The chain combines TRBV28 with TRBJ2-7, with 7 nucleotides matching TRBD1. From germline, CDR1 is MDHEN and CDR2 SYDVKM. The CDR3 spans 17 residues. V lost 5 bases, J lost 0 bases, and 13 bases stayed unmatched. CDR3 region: CASSLLGQVRSSYEQYF. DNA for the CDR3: TGTGCCAGCAGTCTATTAGGACAGGTCCGATCCTCCTACGAGCAGTACTTC.

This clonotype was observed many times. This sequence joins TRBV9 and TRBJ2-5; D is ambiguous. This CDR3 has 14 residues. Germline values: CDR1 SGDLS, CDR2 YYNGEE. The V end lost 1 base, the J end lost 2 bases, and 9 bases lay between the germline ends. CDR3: CASSVSGQQETQYF. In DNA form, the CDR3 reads TGTGCCAGCAGCGTAAGTGGGCAGCAAGAGACCCAGTACTTC.